What follows describes a single TCR beta chain. The CDR3 totals 16 residues. The V and J ends lost 4 bases and 8 bases, in that order; junction bases with no gene match: 14. Germline lookup yields CDR1 SGDLS and CDR2 YYNGEE. This specimen belongs to a study of blood T cell repertoires in COVID-19. Study background: PBMCs, B-cell-depleted T cells, or T cells were the source of the cDNA or gDNA that made up the material.

Using immunoSEQ multiplex PCR, the repertoire was profiled, and TCRdb retains in-frame clones only, with some absent. The table shows 380,000 or so clones, with nearly 90% occurring only once. This TCR was sampled from a woman aged 40-49 years with acute COVID-19. The chain combines TRBV9 with TRBJ2-1, with TRBD2 matching over 8 bases. The sample taken for sequencing was PBMCs or T cells enriched from blood (not recorded which). For the CDR3, the DNA is TGTGCCAGCAGCCGCGTTGGGAGCGGGGGTTTACATGAGCAGTTCTTC. Amino acid sequence: CASSRVGSGGLHEQFF.